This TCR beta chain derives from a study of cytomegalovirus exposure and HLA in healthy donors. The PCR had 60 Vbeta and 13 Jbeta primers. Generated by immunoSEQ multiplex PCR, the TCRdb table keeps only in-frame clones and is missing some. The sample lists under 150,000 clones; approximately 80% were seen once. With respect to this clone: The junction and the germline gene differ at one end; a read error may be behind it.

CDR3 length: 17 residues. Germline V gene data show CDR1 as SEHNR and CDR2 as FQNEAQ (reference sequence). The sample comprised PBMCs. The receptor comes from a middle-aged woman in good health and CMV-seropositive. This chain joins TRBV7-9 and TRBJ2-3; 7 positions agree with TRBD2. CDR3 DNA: TGTTCCAGCAGCCTGCGGACTAGTGAGATTAGCACAGATACGCAGTATTTT. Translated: CSSSLRTSEISTDTQYF.